This T cell receptor beta chain was sequenced in a study of beta chain features in type 1 diabetes. The CDR3 is made up of 14 amino acids. V lost 4 bases and J lost 7, with 13 bases in between. Germline CDR1 MGHDK, CDR2 SYGVNS. This clone showed up just a few times. Expressed TCRB transcripts got sequenced, as all isolated RNA was reverse transcribed. Data came from immunoSEQ multiplex PCR; TCRdb stores just in-frame clones and leaves some out. The table lists 860,000 or so clones, roughly a sixth of them singletons. The J gene is TRBJ1-4, the V gene TRBV25-1; D is undetermined. The sample was naive CD4+ T cells from blood. The receptor's source is a woman under 30 in good health. The CDR3 DNA reads TGTGCCAGCAGTGTCTTTGGTGGGTTTGAAAAACTGTTTTTT. Its translation is CASSVFGGFEKLFF.